This TCR beta chain was identified during a study of blood T cell repertoires in COVID-19. Study information: The samples span acute and convalescent COVID-19 from the United States, Italy and Spain. Nucleic acid was either cDNA or gDNA, and it came from T cells, B-cell-depleted T cells, or PBMCs.

The length of the CDR3 is 14 residues. The germline V gene encodes CDR1 SGHTA and CDR2 FQGNSA. Trimming cost V 3 bases and J 5 bases; bases outside gene matches: 6. Some clones are missing from TCRdb's copy, which holds only in-frame ones; the method was immunoSEQ multiplex PCR. The top ten hold around two fifths of the sample, which has some 150,000 clones, around four fifths seen once. The chain recombines TRBV7-2 with TRBJ2-5; 7 nucleotides match TRBD2. This clonotype originated in a human donor in a cohort sampled during active COVID-19. Sequenced sample: peripheral blood. DNA for the CDR3: TGTGCCAGCAGCTTCGCTAGCGGAAGGGAGACCCAGTACTTC. This codes for CASSFASGRETQYF.